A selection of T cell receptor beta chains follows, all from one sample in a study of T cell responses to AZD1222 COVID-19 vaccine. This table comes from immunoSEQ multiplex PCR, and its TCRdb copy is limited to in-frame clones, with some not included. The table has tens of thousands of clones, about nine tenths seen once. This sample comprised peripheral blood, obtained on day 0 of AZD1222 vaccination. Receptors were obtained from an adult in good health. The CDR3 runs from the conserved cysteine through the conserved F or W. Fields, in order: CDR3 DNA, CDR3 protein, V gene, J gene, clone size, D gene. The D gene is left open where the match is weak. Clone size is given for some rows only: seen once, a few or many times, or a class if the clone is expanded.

TGTGCCTGGAGTTCGGTAGCGGCCTACAATGAGCAGTTCTTC,CAWSSVAAYNEQFF,TRBV30,TRBJ2-1,.,.
TGTGCCACCAGCAGAGACAGGGGCCTAAACTATGGCTACACCTTC,CATSRDRGLNYGYTF,TRBV15,TRBJ1-2,.,.
TGTGCCTGGAGTGAAGAGGGGTGGCAGCCCCAGCATTTT,CAWSEEGWQPQHF,TRBV30,TRBJ1-5,once,.
TGTGCCATCAGTGATTCATCGAAACCCACAGATACGCAGTATTTT,CAISDSSKPTDTQYF,TRBV10-3,TRBJ2-3,.,.
TGCGCCAGCAGCCCCCTCCCCTCAGGGGTCTTTGGCTACACCTTC,CASSPLPSGVFGYTF,TRBV4-1,TRBJ1-2,.,.
TGTGCCAGCAGTCCTTACAATGGATATGGCTACACCTTC,CASSPYNGYGYTF,TRBV12-3/TRBV12-4,TRBJ1-2,.,.
TGTGCCAGCAGTTTATATGGGACAGGGGAGACTCCATTCTACGAGCAGTACTTC,CASSLYGTGETPFYEQYF,TRBV28,TRBJ2-7,once,TRBD1
TGTGCCAGCAGCCAAGACTCACAGGGGGTTACCTACGAGCAGTACTTC,CASSQDSQGVTYEQYF,TRBV3-1/TRBV3-2,TRBJ2-7,.,TRBD1
TGTGCCAGTAGTATGGCGGGGTTAGGTAATGAAAAACTGTTTTTT,CASSMAGLGNEKLFF,TRBV19,TRBJ1-4,.,.
TGTGCCAGTAGTAAAGGGATGGGAAGAGAGACCCAGTACTTC,CASSKGMGRETQYF,TRBV19,TRBJ2-5,.,.
TGTGCCAGCAGCTTAAGAAAGACTAGCGGGGGTTATACTACGCAGTATTTT,CASSLRKTSGGYTTQYF,TRBV7-9,TRBJ2-3,.,TRBD2
TGCGCCAGCAGCTCCGGGACTAGCGGGGGGGCGTCAGATACGCAGTATTTT,CASSSGTSGGASDTQYF,TRBV5-1,TRBJ2-3,.,TRBD2
TGTGCCAGCAGCCTAGGGGGACAGAACACTGAAGCTTTCTTT,CASSLGGQNTEAFF,TRBV7-9,TRBJ1-1,.,.
TGTGCCATCAGTGAGTCTCTTAACAGGGCTTCTGGAAACACCATATATTTT,CAISESLNRASGNTIYF,TRBV10-3,TRBJ1-3,.,.
TGTGCCAGCAGCGTAACACAGGGGCTTGACTATGGCTACACCTTC,CASSVTQGLDYGYTF,TRBV7-2,TRBJ1-2,.,TRBD1
TGCGCCAGCAGCCAAGAGCCCCAGATCGCCTATGGCTACACCTTC,CASSQEPQIAYGYTF,TRBV4-3,TRBJ1-2,.,.
TGTGCCAGCAGCCAGCCCGAGGGAGGCACTGAAGCTTTCTTT,CASSQPEGGTEAFF,TRBV6-6,TRBJ1-1,few,.
TGTGCCAGCAGGGACCGGGACAGGGATTCTATAGATACGCAGTATTTT,CASRDRDRDSIDTQYF,TRBV7-9,TRBJ2-3,.,TRBD1
TGTGCCAGCAGTTATGACAGGTTCCGAATTTACGAGCAGTACTTC,CASSYDRFRIYEQYF,TRBV6-6,TRBJ2-7,.,.
TGTGCCAGCAGCCAAGACGAAACTTCCCCCTATGGCTACACCTTC,CASSQDETSPYGYTF,TRBV4-2,TRBJ1-2,few,.
TGTGCCATCACCTTGACAGAGAGCACAGATACGCAGTATTTT,CAITLTESTDTQYF,TRBV10-3,TRBJ2-3,.,.
TGCGCCAGCAGCTTCGCTAGCGGAGAAAGCACAGATACGCAGTATTTT,CASSFASGESTDTQYF,TRBV5-1,TRBJ2-3,.,TRBD2
TGTGCCAGCAGCTGGGAGGTTGACTATGGCTACACCTTC,CASSWEVDYGYTF,TRBV7-2,TRBJ1-2,.,.
TGTGCCAGTAGTTCACGTCCCGGGACAGGGGCGGGAAATTCACCCCTCCACTTT,CASSSRPGTGAGNSPLHF,TRBV19,TRBJ1-6,.,TRBD1
TGTGCCAGCAGCCTCGGCCACGAGCAGTACTTC,CASSLGHEQYF,TRBV5-8,TRBJ2-7,.,.
TGTGCCAGCAGTTACCAGGAGACCCAGTACTTC,CASSYQETQYF,TRBV6-2/TRBV6-3,TRBJ2-5,.,.
TGTGCCAGCAGTTACTCGGTCAGCTCCTATGGCTACACCTTC,CASSYSVSSYGYTF,TRBV6-5,TRBJ1-2,.,.
TGTGCCAGCAGCCCGACAGGGGAAGCGGAGACCCAGTACTTC,CASSPTGEAETQYF,TRBV5-4,TRBJ2-5,.,TRBD1
TGTGCCAGCAGCTTAGGTCAGCTAACAGATACGCAGTATTTT,CASSLGQLTDTQYF,TRBV7-9,TRBJ2-3,.,.
TGTGCCAGCAGCCCTGCGGGACAGGAGAACTACAATGAGCAGTTCTTC,CASSPAGQENYNEQFF,TRBV5-6,TRBJ2-1,.,TRBD1
TGTGCCAGCTCAACGGGGTTCCCCTACGAGCAGTACTTC,CASSTGFPYEQYF,TRBV18,TRBJ2-7,.,.
TGTGCCAGCAGCCAAGATATCGGGAGGAGCACTGAAGCTTTCTTT,CASSQDIGRSTEAFF,TRBV3-1/TRBV3-2,TRBJ1-1,.,.
TGTGCCAGCAGTCCGAGACGGGACACTGAAGCTTTCTTT,CASSPRRDTEAFF,TRBV12-3/TRBV12-4,TRBJ1-1,.,.
TGTGCCAGCAGCTTAGGTGGAGGGAACACTGAAGCTTTCTTT,CASSLGGGNTEAFF,TRBV13,TRBJ1-1,.,.
TGTGCCTGGAGTGTTCAGGGCGGGCAGCCCCAGCATTTT,CAWSVQGGQPQHF,TRBV30,TRBJ1-5,.,.
TGCGCCAGCAGCTTGGGCCTTCAAGAGACCCAGTACTTC,CASSLGLQETQYF,TRBV5-1,TRBJ2-5,.,.
TGCGCCAGCAGCCCGCCGGGACAGATGAACACCGGGGAGCTGTTTTTT,CASSPPGQMNTGELFF,TRBV5-1,TRBJ2-2,.,TRBD1
TGTGCCAGCAGTTTGAAGGGGGACGGGGAGCTGTTTTTT,CASSLKGDGELFF,TRBV12-3/TRBV12-4,TRBJ2-2,.,.
TGTGCCAGCTCAGTCCGGACAGGGAACACTGAAGCTTTCTTT,CASSVRTGNTEAFF,TRBV18,TRBJ1-1,.,TRBD1
TGTGCCAGTATTTCCTGGAACACTGAAGCTTTCTTT,CASISWNTEAFF,TRBV19,TRBJ1-1,.,.
TGTGCCAGCAACCCGCTCGGGGGCTTTTACAATGAGCAGTTCTTC,CASNPLGGFYNEQFF,TRBV27,TRBJ2-1,.,.
TGTGCCAGCAGCCAAGGGGGCTCGACCTTGAATGAAAAACTGTTTTTT,CASSQGGSTLNEKLFF,TRBV3-1/TRBV3-2,TRBJ1-4,.,.
TGTGCCATCAGGGGACAGGGGAACACAGATACGCAGTATTTT,CAIRGQGNTDTQYF,TRBV10-3,TRBJ2-3,.,TRBD1
TGTGCCAGCAGCCCCGGGACTAGCGGGAGACAGAGGGAGCTGTTTTTT,CASSPGTSGRQRELFF,TRBV5-4,TRBJ2-2,.,TRBD2
TGCAGCGTTGAAGGCAGTTCCCAAGAGACCCAGTACTTC,CSVEGSSQETQYF,TRBV29-1,TRBJ2-5,.,.
TGTGCCAGCAGGAAGGAGGGTTCAGATACGCAGTATTTT,CASRKEGSDTQYF,TRBV27,TRBJ2-3,.,.